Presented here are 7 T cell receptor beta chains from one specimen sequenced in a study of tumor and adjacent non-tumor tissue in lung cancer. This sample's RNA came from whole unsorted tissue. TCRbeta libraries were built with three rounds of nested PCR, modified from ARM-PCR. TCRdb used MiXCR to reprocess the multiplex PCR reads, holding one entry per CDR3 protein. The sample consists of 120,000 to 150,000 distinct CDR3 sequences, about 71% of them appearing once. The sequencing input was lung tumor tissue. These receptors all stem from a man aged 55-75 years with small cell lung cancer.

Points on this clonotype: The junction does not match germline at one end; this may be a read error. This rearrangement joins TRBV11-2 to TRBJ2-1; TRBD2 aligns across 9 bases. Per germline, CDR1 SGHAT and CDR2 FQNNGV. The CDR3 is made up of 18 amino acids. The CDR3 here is CAISLALGTSLRYNEQFF. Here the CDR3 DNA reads TGTGCCATCAGCTTAGCTCTCGGGACTAGCCTTAGGTACAATGAGCAATTCTTC.

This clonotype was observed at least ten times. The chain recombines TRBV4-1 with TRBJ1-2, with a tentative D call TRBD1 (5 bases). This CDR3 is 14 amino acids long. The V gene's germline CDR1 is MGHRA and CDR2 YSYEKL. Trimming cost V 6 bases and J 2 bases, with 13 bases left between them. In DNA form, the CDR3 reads TGCGCCAGCAGTCTACAGGATTTGAACTATGGCTACACCTTC. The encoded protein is CASSLQDLNYGYTF.

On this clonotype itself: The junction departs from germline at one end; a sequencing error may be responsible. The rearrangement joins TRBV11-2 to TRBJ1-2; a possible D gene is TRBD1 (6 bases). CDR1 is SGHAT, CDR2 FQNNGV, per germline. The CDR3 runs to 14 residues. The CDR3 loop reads CAISRTGLAYGYTF. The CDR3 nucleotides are TGTGCCATCAGCCGTACAGGGTTGGCCTATGGCTACACCTTC. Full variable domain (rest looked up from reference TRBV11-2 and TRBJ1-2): EAGVAQSPRYKIIEKRQSVAFWCNPISGHATLYWYQQILGQGPKLLIQFQNNGVVDDSQLPKDRFSAERLKGVDSTLKIQPAKLEDSAVYLCAISRTGLAYGYTFGSGTRLTVV.

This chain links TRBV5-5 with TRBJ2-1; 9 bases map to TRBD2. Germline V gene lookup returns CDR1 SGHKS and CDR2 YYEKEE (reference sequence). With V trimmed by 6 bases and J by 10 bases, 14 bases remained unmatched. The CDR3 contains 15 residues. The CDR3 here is CASTPSGTPSREQFF. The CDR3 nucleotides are TGTGCCAGCACCCCTAGCGGGACCCCAAGTAGGGAGCAGTTCTTC. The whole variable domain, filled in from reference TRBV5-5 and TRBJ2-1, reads DAGVTQSPTHLIKTRGQQVTLRCSPISGHKSVSWYQQVLGQGPQFIFQYYEKEERGRGNFPDRFSARQFPNYSSELNVNALLLGDSALYLCASTPSGTPSREQFFGPGTRLTVL.

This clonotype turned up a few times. The CDR3 loop reads CSASKGGADQPQHF. The DNA for the CDR3 is TGCAGTGCTAGCAAAGGGGGGGCAGATCAGCCCCAGCATTTT. The chain recombines TRBV20-1 with TRBJ1-5; TRBD1 might be the D (6 bases). Trimming cost V 3 bases and J 5 bases, with 14 bases left between them. The CDR3 is 14 amino acids. Germline values: CDR1 DFQATT, CDR2 SNEGSKA (reference sequence).

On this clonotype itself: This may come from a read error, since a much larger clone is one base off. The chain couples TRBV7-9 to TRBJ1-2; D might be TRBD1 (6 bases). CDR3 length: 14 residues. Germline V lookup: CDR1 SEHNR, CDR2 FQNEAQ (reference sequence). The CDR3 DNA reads TGTGCCGGCAGCTTAGCTGGGACAAACTATGGCTACACCTTC. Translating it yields CAGSLAGTNYGYTF. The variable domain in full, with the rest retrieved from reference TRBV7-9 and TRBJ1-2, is DTGVSQNPRHKITKRGQNVTFRCDPISEHNRLYWYRQTLGQGPEFLTYFQNEAQLEKSRLLSDRFSAERPKGSFSTLEIQRTEQGDSAMYLCAGSLAGTNYGYTFGSGTRLTVV.

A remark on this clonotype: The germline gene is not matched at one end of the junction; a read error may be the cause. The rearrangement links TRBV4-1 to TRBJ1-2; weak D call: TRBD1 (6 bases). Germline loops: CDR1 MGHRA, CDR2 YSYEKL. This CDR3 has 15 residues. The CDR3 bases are TGCGCCAGCAGCCCAGGAGGACGGGGGGCAGGTGGCTACACTTTC. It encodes CASSPGGRGAGGYTF.